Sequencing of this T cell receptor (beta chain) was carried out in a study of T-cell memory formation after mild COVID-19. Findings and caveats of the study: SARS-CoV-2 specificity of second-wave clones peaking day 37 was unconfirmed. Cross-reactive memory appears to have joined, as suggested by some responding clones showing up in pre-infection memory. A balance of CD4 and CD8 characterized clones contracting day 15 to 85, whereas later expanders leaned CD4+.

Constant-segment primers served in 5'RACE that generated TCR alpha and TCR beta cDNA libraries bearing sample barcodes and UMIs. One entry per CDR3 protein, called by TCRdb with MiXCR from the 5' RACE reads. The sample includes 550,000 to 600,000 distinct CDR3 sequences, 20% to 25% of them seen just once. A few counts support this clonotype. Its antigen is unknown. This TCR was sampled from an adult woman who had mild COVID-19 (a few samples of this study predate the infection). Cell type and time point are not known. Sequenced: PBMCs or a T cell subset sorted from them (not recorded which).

The chain's CDR3 is CASSWQGITEAFF. The CDR3 DNA reads TGCGCCAGCAGCTGGCAGGGTATCACTGAAGCTTTCTTT. The rearrangement joins TRBV5-1 to TRBJ1-1, with a possible D match to TRBD1 (5 bases). This CDR3 comprises 13 residues. V shed 3 bases and J shed 4 bases, with 10 bases lying between them. Germline V gene sequence: CDR1 SGHRS, CDR2 YFSETQ.